The table lists the clone carrying this T cell receptor (beta chain) with many counts. Its antigen is still unknown. These data come from a study of beta chain features in type 1 diabetes. General observations from the study: Shorter TCRB CDR3s, moderately but significantly so, were found in Type 1 diabetes patients in all four CD4+ subsets.

Investigators reverse transcribed all isolated RNA, so they sequenced expressed TCRB transcripts. Here immunoSEQ multiplex PCR was the method, and the copy in TCRdb shows in-frame clones only, minus some. The sample includes 300,000 to 450,000 clones, around 9.6% of them seen just once. Germline CDR1 reads SQVTM; CDR2 reads ANQGSEA. The V and J ends lost 6 bases and 2 bases respectively, with 14 bases between them. CDR3 length equals 13 residues. The TCR comes from a man younger than 45 with type 1 diabetes. Specimen: central memory CD4+ T cells from blood. The chain couples TRBV29-1 to TRBJ2-7; a possible D gene is TRBD2 (5 bases). The CDR3 sequence: CSVKHGVTYEQYF. CDR3 sequence (DNA): TGCAGCGTCAAACACGGGGTAACCTACGAGCAGTACTTC.